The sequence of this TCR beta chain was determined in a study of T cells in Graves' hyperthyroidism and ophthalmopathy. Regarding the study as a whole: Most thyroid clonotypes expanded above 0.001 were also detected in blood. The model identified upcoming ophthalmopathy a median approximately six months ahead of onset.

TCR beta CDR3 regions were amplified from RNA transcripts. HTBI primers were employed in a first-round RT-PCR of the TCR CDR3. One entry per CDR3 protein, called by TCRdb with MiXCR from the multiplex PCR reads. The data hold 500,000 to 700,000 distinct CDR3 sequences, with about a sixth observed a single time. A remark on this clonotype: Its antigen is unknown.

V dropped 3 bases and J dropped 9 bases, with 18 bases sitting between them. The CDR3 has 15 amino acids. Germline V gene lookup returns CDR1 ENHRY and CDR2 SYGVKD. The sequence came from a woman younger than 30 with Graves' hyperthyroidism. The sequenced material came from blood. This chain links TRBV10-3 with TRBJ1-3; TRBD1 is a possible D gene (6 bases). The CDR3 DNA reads TGTGCCATCAGTGACTGGTCTCTTAGCAGGGGCACCATATATTTT. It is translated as CAISDWSLSRGTIYF.